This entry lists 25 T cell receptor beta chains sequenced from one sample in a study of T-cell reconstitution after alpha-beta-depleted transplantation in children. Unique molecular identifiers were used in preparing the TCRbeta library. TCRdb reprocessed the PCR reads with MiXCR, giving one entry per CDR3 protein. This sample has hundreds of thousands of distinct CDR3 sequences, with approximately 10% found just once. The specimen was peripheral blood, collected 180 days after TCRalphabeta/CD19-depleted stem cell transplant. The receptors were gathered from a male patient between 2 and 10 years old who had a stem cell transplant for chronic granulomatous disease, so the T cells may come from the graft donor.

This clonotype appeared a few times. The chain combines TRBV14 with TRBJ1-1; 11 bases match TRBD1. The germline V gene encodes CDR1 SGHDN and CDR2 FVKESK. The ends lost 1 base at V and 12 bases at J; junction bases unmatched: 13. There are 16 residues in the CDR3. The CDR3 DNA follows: TGTGCCAGCAGCCAAGTGGCGAGGGACAGGGGGTTCCAACCTTTCTTT. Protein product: CASSQVARDRGFQPFF.

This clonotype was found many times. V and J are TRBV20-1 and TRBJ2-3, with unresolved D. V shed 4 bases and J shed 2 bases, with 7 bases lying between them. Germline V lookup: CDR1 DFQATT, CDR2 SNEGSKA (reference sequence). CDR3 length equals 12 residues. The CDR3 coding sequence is TGCAGTGCTATGATTCTCACAGATACGCAGTATTTT. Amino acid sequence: CSAMILTDTQYF.

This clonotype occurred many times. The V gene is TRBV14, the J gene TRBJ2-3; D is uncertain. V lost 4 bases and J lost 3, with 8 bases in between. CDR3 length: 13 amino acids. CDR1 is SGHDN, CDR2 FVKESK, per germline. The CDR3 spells CASSRILTDTQYF. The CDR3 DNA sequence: TGTGCCAGCAGCCGAATTCTTACAGATACGCAGTATTTT.

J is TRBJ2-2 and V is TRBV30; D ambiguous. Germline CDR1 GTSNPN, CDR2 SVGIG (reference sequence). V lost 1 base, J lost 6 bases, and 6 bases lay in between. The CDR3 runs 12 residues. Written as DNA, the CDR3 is TGTGCCTGGAGTGGACGGTCCGGGGAGCTGTTTTTT. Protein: CAWSGRSGELFF.

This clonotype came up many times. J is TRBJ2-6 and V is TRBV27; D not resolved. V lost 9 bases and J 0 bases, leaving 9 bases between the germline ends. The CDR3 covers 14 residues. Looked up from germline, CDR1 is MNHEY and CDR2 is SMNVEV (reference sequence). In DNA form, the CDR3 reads TGTGCCAGTACCTCGGGCTCTGGGGCCAACGTCCTGACTTTC. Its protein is CASTSGSGANVLTF.

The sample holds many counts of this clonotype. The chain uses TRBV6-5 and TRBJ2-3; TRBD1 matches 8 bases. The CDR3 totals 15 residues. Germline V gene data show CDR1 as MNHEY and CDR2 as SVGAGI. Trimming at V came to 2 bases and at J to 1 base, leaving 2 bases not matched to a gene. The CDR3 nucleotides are TGTGCCAGCAGTTACCGGGGACAGGGCACAGATACGCAGTATTTT. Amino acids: CASSYRGQGTDTQYF.

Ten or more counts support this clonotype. Here the CDR3 reads CSVPGGVSGEQYF. The CDR3, as DNA: TGCAGCGTCCCAGGAGGGGTTTCGGGCGAGCAGTACTTC. This chain links TRBV29-1 with TRBJ2-7; maybe TRBD2 (6 bases). This CDR3 contains 13 residues. Germline assignment: CDR1 SQVTM and CDR2 ANQGSEA. V was shortened by 6 bases and J by 6 bases, with 18 bases between the two germline ends.

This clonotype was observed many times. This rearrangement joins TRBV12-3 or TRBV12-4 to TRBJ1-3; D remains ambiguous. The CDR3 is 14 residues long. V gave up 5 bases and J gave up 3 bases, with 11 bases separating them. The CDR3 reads CASSRAPLGNTIYF. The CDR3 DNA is TGTGCCAGCAGTCGAGCCCCACTTGGAAACACCATATATTTT.

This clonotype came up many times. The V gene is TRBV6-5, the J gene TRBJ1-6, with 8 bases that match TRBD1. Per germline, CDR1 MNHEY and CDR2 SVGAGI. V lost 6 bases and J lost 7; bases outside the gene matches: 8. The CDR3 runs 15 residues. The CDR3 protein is CASSTSQGGNSPLHF. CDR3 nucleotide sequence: TGTGCCAGCAGCACCTCACAGGGGGGAAATTCACCCCTCCACTTT.

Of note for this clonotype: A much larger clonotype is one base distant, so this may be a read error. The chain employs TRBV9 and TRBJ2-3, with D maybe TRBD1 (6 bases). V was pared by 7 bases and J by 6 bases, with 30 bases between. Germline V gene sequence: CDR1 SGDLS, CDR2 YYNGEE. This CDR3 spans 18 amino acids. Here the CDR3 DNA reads TGTGCCAGCTCCGCAAGTCTCACAGGGACCTCGAGTGCGGATACGCAGTATTTT. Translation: CASSASLTGTSSADTQYF.

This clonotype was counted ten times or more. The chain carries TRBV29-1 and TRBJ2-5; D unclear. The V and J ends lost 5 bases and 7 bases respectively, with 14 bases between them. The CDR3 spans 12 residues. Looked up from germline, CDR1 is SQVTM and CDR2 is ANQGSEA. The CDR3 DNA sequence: TGCAGCGTTCAGGCCCCGGGCGGGACCCAGTACTTC. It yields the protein CSVQAPGGTQYF.

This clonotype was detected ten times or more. CDR3 sequence: CASSLAVGVTYNEQFF. In nucleotides, the CDR3 is TGTGCCAGCAGCTTGGCGGTGGGGGTAACCTACAATGAGCAGTTCTTC. This sequence joins TRBV5-5 and TRBJ2-1; D possibly uses TRBD1 or TRBD2 (5 bases each). Deletions cut 0 bases from V and 2 bases from J, with 12 bases between. The CDR3 has 16 residues. CDR1 is SGHKS and CDR2 is YYEKEE in the germline V gene (reference sequence).

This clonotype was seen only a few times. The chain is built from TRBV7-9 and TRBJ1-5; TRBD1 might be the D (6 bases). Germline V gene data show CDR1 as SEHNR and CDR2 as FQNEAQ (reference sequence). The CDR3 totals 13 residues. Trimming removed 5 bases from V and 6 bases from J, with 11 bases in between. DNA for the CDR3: TGTGCCAGCAGCCTGACAGGAGTTCAGCCCCAGCATTTT. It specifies CASSLTGVQPQHF.

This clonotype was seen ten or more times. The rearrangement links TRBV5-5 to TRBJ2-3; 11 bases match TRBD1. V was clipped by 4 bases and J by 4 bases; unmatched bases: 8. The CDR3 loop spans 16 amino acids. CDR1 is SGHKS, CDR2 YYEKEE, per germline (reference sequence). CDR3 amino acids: CASSPRTGGQADTQYF. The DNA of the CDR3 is TGTGCCAGCAGCCCTCGGACAGGGGGCCAAGCAGATACGCAGTATTTT.

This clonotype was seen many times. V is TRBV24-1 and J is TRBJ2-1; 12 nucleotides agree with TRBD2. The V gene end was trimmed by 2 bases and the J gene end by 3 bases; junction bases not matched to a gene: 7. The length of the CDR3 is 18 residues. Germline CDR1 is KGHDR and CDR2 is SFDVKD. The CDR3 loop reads CATSDSILAGGLYNEQFF. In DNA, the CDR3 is TGTGCCACCAGTGATTCAATTCTAGCGGGGGGGCTCTACAATGAGCAGTTCTTC.

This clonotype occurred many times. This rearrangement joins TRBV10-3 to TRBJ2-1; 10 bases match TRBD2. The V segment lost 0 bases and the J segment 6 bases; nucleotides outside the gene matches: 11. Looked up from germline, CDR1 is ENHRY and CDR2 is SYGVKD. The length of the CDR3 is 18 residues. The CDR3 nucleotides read TGTGCCATCAGTGAGTCGAGAGGAAAACTAGCGGGACTCAATGAGCAGTTCTTC. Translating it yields CAISESRGKLAGLNEQFF.

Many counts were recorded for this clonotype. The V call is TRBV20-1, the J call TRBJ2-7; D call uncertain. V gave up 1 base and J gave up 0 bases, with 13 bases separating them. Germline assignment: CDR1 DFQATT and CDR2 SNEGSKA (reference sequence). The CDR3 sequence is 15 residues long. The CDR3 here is CSARVWAPSSYEQYF. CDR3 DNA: TGCAGTGCTAGAGTTTGGGCCCCCAGCTCCTACGAGCAGTACTTC.

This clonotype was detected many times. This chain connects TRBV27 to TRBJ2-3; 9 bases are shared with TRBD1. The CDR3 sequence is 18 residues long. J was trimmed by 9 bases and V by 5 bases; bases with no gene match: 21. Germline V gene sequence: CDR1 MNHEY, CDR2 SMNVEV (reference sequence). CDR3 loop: CASSPRQGETGRRRTQYF. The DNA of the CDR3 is TGTGCCAGCAGTCCGAGACAGGGGGAGACGGGAAGACGGAGGACGCAGTATTTT.

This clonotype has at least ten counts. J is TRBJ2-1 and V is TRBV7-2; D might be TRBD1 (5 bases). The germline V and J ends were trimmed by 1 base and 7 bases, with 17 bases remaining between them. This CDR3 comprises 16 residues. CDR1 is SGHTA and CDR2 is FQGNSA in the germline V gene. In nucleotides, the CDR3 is TGTGCCAGCAGCTTAGAGGGGCGCCTAAATTCTAATGAGCAGTTCTTC. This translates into CASSLEGRLNSNEQFF.

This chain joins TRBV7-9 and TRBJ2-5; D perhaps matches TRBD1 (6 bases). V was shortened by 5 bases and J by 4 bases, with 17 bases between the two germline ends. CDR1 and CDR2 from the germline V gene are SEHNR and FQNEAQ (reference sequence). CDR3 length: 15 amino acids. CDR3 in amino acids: CASSQRTGSRETQYF. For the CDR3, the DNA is TGTGCCAGCAGCCAACGAACAGGGTCGAGAGAGACCCAGTACTTC.

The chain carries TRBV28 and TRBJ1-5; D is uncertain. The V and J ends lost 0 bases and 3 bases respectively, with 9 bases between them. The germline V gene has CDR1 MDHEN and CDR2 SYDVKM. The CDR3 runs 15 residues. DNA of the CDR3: TGTGCCAGCAGTTTATGGGCAGATTCCAATCAGCCCCAGCATTTT. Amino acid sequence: CASSLWADSNQPQHF.

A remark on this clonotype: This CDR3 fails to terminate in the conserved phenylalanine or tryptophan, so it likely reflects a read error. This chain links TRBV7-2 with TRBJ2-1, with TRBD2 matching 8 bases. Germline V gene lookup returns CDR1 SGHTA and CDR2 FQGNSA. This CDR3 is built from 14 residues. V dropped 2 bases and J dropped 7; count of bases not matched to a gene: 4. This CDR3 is CASSLWGGGNEQFL. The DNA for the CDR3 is TGTGCCAGCAGCTTATGGGGCGGGGGGAATGAGCAGTTCCTC.

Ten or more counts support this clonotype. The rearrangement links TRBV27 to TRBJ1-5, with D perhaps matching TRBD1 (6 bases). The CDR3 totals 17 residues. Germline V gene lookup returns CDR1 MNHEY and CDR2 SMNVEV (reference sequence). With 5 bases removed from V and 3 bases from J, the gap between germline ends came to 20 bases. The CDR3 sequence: CASSPFGGRGLNQPQHF. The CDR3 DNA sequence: TGTGCCAGCAGTCCGTTCGGAGGGCGGGGGCTCAATCAGCCCCAGCATTTT.

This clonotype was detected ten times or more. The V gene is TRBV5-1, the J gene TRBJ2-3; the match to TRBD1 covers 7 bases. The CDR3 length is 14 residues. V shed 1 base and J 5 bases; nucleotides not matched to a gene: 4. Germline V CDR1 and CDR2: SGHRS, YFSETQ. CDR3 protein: CASSLKQGRDTQYF. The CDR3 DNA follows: TGCGCCAGCAGCTTGAAACAGGGGCGAGATACGCAGTATTTT.

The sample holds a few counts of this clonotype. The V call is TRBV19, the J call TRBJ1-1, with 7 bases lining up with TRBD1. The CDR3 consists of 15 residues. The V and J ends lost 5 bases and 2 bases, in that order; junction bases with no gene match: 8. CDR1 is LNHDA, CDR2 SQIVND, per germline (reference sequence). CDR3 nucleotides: TGTGCCAGTAGTTTTGACAGGGTGAAAAACACTGAAGCTTTCTTT. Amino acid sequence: CASSFDRVKNTEAFF.